The T cell receptor (beta chain) under discussion was sequenced for a study of blood T cell repertoires in COVID-19. About the research overall: In each case, the material was cDNA or gDNA derived from T cells, B-cell-depleted T cells, or PBMCs.

Authors' data handling: Researchers report that nucleated cell counts were estimated from reference gene primer amplification. Method: immunoSEQ multiplex PCR; TCRdb's copy keeps in-frame clones and lacks some. That table gives V, J and clone size, and the DNA gave D and trimming. In the table there are about 80,000 clones, around 79% of which are singletons. Germline assignment: CDR1 MNHEY and CDR2 SVGAGI. V lost 6 bases and J lost 4, with 12 bases in between. The CDR3 totals 14 residues. Sequences were obtained from peripheral blood. This TCR derives from a human donor in a cohort sampled during active COVID-19. This chain uses TRBV6-5 with TRBJ1-4; tentatively, D is TRBD1 (5 bases). For the CDR3, the DNA is TGTGCCAGCAGACCTAGACAGCTTAATGAAAAACTGTTTTTT. Protein sequence: CASRPRQLNEKLFF.